This passage covers 3 T cell receptor beta chains from one sample sequenced in a study of blood T cell repertoires in COVID-19. Produced via immunoSEQ multiplex PCR; TCRdb's table is partial and in-frame only. The table records roughly 70,000 clones, 80% to 90% of them present only once. The sequenced sample consisted of peripheral blood. The source is a woman of 80 years or more with active COVID-19.

The chain joins TRBV7-2 to TRBJ2-2; unclear D gene. There are 15 residues in the CDR3. The V gene's germline CDR1 is SGHTA and CDR2 FQGNSA. V lost 7 bases, J lost 2 bases, and 14 bases lay in between. The DNA of the CDR3 is TGTGCCAGCAATTTTGGCGGCCCAAACACCGGGGAGCTGTTTTTT. Protein sequence: CASNFGGPNTGELFF. Based on the CDR3 plus reference TRBV7-2 and TRBJ2-2, the full variable domain is GAGVSQSPSNKVTEKGKDVELRCDPISGHTALYWYRQSLGQGLEFLIYFQGNSAPDKSGLPSDRFSAERTGGSVSTLTIQRTQQEDSAVYLCASNFGGPNTGELFFGEGSRLTVL.

V and J are TRBV5-1 and TRBJ2-7; no clear D gene. This CDR3 is 11 amino acids long. The germline CDR1 and CDR2 sequences are SGHRS and YFSETQ. V was cut by 2 bases and J by 3 bases, with 3 bases left in between. The CDR3 reads CASSFNYEQYF. In DNA, the CDR3 is TGCGCCAGCAGCTTCAACTACGAGCAGTACTTC.

The gene calls are TRBV6-2 or TRBV6-3 and TRBJ1-5; 8 bases agree with TRBD1. CDR1 is MNHEY and CDR2 is SVGEGT in the germline V gene. The CDR3 loop spans 18 amino acids. The V segment lost 6 bases and the J segment 9 bases; nucleotides outside the gene matches: 22. The CDR3 DNA reads as TGTGCCAGCAGCCGAGGACAGGGTTTAGCCCGACCTGGCCGGCCCCAGCATTTT. As protein: CASSRGQGLARPGRPQHF.